The 28 T cell receptor beta chains below were found in one sample sequenced in a study of T cell changes during pregnancy in multiple sclerosis (dated by TCRdb to 2018 to 2020). Library creation used the immunoSEQ multiplex PCR assay. What TCRdb holds here is the immuneACCESS table cut down to in-frame rearrangements. Part of the clones is not present; checked against another copy, under half of the missing clones reflect an unresolved V gene, and the others are unexplained. The sample includes roughly 100,000 clones, with around 90% observed a single time. The ten biggest clones cover roughly 1.5% of the sample. The input for sequencing was peripheral blood, taken after pregnancy. Receptors originate from a female donor with multiple sclerosis, enrolled in a pregnancy study.

The rearrangement uses TRBV19 and TRBJ2-1, with TRBD2 matching 10 bases. This CDR3 comprises 17 residues. CDR1 and CDR2 from the germline V gene are LNHDA and SQIVND (reference sequence). The V segment lost 5 bases and the J segment 4 bases; nucleotides outside the gene matches: 11. The CDR3 loop is CASSPRGLAGVYNEQFF. The CDR3 bases are TGTGCCAGTAGTCCTAGGGGCCTAGCGGGGGTATACAATGAGCAGTTCTTC.

This chain joins TRBV6-5 and TRBJ2-7; TRBD1 aligns across 7 bases. The germline V gene has CDR1 MNHEY and CDR2 SVGAGI. CDR3 length: 15 residues. Trimming cost V 6 bases and J 6 bases; bases outside gene matches: 14. The CDR3 coding sequence is TGTGCCAGCAGCCTACTGTCGACAGGGCCAGGCGAGCAGTACTTC. Translation: CASSLLSTGPGEQYF.

The chain couples TRBV7-9 to TRBJ1-2, with D possibly matching TRBD1 (6 bases). CDR1 SEHNR and CDR2 FQNEAQ come from the germline V gene (reference sequence). The CDR3 loop spans 14 amino acids. V was clipped by 4 bases and J by 3 bases, with 12 bases between them. DNA of the CDR3: TGTGCCAGCAGCTACAGGGTCCTTGACTATGGCTACACCTTC. Its protein is CASSYRVLDYGYTF.

This chain links TRBV28 with TRBJ2-3, with 7 bases lining up with TRBD2. CDR1 is MDHEN and CDR2 is SYDVKM in the germline V gene. The junction had 5 bases not matched to a gene; V was cut back by 3 bases and J by 2 bases. This CDR3 is 15 amino acids long. CDR3 coding DNA: TGTGCCAGCAGTTTCAGGAGCGGGGCCACAGATACGCAGTATTTT. It translates to CASSFRSGATDTQYF.

V and J are TRBV9 and TRBJ2-7; D possibly corresponds to TRBD1 (5 bases). Germline V gene sequence: CDR1 SGDLS, CDR2 YYNGEE. The CDR3 spans 15 residues. V was cut by 0 bases and J by 5 bases, with 15 bases left in between. The CDR3 coding sequence is TGTGCCAGCAGCGTAGCGGCAGGGTGGACGGACGAGCAGTACTTC. Encoded protein: CASSVAAGWTDEQYF.

This chain uses TRBV7-9 with TRBJ1-2, with 8 bases fitting TRBD1. V shed 6 bases, J shed 4 bases, and the junction held 4 bases outside the gene matches. From germline, CDR1 is SEHNR and CDR2 FQNEAQ (reference sequence). The CDR3 runs 13 residues. CDR3 DNA: TGTGCCAGCAGGACGACAGGGGTCTATGGCTACACCTTC. This encodes CASRTTGVYGYTF.

The chain has TRBV6-1 and TRBJ1-1; D remains ambiguous. The CDR3 contains 15 residues. Germline values: CDR1 MNHNS, CDR2 SASEGT. The ends were cut back, 2 bases at V and 2 bases at J, with 12 bases in the middle. This CDR3 is CASSESWQRNTEAFF. CDR3 coding DNA: TGTGCCAGCAGTGAATCTTGGCAGCGTAACACTGAAGCTTTCTTT.

The rearrangement uses TRBV7-2 and TRBJ2-6; 7 nucleotides agree with TRBD1. This CDR3 contains 18 residues. The junction had 7 bases not matched to a gene; V was cut back by 2 bases and J by 0 bases. Germline V gene sequence: CDR1 SGHTA, CDR2 FQGNSA. The CDR3 bases are TGTGCCAGCAGCTTAATTGGACAGGTACACTCTGGGGCCAACGTCCTGACTTTC. It specifies CASSLIGQVHSGANVLTF. Full variable domain (rest looked up from reference TRBV7-2 and TRBJ2-6): GAGVSQSPSNKVTEKGKDVELRCDPISGHTALYWYRQSLGQGLEFLIYFQGNSAPDKSGLPSDRFSAERTGGSVSTLTIQRTQQEDSAVYLCASSLIGQVHSGANVLTFGAGSRLTVL.

This clone has a single count. This chain links TRBV7-3 with TRBJ2-3; 12 nucleotides match TRBD2. Germline loops: CDR1 SGHTA, CDR2 FQGTGA. Trimming took 5 bases from V and 1 from J; bases not matched to a gene: 4. This CDR3 comprises 16 residues. CDR3 region: CASSDRLAGGTDTQYF. The CDR3 region has the DNA TGTGCCAGCAGCGATAGACTAGCGGGGGGCACAGATACGCAGTATTTT.

This clone was recorded only once. The chain has TRBV6-1 and TRBJ2-7; TRBD1 might be the D (6 bases). The V gene lost 5 bases and the J gene lost 3 bases, with 14 bases spanning the gap. This CDR3 has 14 amino acids. The V gene's germline CDR1 is MNHNS and CDR2 SASEGT. This CDR3 is CASSPGGRIYEQYF. CDR3 bases: TGTGCCAGCAGTCCTGGGGGCCGAATCTACGAGCAGTACTTC.

The chain links TRBV9 to TRBJ2-7; TRBD2 matches at 8 bases. This CDR3 region has 14 residues. V was clipped by 2 bases and J by 6 bases; unmatched bases: 7. Germline V gives CDR1 SGDLS, CDR2 YYNGEE. The CDR3 here is CASSVTGTRGEQYF. CDR3 coding DNA: TGTGCCAGCAGCGTTACCGGGACTAGAGGCGAGCAGTACTTC.

The chain joins TRBV5-4 to TRBJ2-7; D is perhaps TRBD2 (5 bases). There are 16 residues in the CDR3. Trimming stripped 2 bases from V and 6 bases from J, with 21 bases between. The germline V gene encodes CDR1 SGHNT and CDR2 YYREEE (reference sequence). The CDR3 reads CASSFGSLALWGEQYF. In nucleotides, the CDR3 is TGTGCCAGCAGCTTTGGAAGCCTAGCCCTATGGGGCGAGCAGTACTTC.

The rearrangement uses TRBV5-6 and TRBJ2-6; D ambiguous. Germline CDR1 and CDR2: SGHDT and YYEEEE. Trimming cost V 1 base and J 2 bases, with 7 bases left between them. The length of the CDR3 is 15 residues. The CDR3 region has the DNA TGTGCCAGCAGCTTGAGAGGAGCTGGGGCCAACGTCCTGACTTTC. Translated, it gives CASSLRGAGANVLTF.

The chain carries TRBV7-2 and TRBJ1-6; 7 bases are a match to TRBD1. J lost 9 bases, V lost 1 base, and 6 bases had no gene match. The CDR3 totals 15 residues. Germline-derived CDR1 and CDR2 are SGHTA and FQGNSA. The CDR3: CASSLDDREISPLHF. The CDR3 DNA reads as TGTGCCAGCAGCTTAGACGACAGGGAGATTTCACCCCTCCACTTT. The entire variable domain, with the rest obtained from reference TRBV7-2 and TRBJ1-6, is as follows: GAGVSQSPSNKVTEKGKDVELRCDPISGHTALYWYRQSLGQGLEFLIYFQGNSAPDKSGLPSDRFSAERTGGSVSTLTIQRTQQEDSAVYLCASSLDDREISPLHFGNGTRLTVT.

The gene calls are TRBV2 and TRBJ1-6; D is perhaps TRBD1 (6 bases). The CDR3 sequence is 15 residues long. Looked up from germline, CDR1 is SNHLY and CDR2 is FYNNEI. V was shortened by 3 bases and J by 7 bases, with 13 bases between the two germline ends. The CDR3, as DNA: TGTGCCAGCAGTGAGCGGGGGGCGGAAAATTCACCCCTCCACTTT. This codes for CASSERGAENSPLHF.

This clone was recorded a few times. J is TRBJ2-3 and V is TRBV6-6; 10 positions match TRBD2. Per germline, CDR1 MNHNY and CDR2 SVGAGI (reference sequence). This CDR3 is 15 amino acids long. J was trimmed by 6 bases and V by 2 bases; bases with no gene match: 5. CDR3 loop: CASSYESGGADTQYF. The CDR3 coding sequence is TGTGCCAGCAGTTACGAAAGCGGGGGGGCGGATACGCAGTATTTT.

In its sample, this clone was seen once. The rearrangement links TRBV7-9 to TRBJ2-7; D might be TRBD1 (5 bases). This CDR3 spans 15 amino acids. Germline loops: CDR1 SEHNR, CDR2 FQNEAQ (reference sequence). Trimming removed 3 bases at V and 0 bases at J, with 12 bases between. CDR3 region: CASSFLGVSSYEQYF. The CDR3 coding sequence is TGTGCCAGCAGCTTTTTAGGGGTCAGCTCCTACGAGCAGTACTTC.

V usage is TRBV28 and J usage is TRBJ2-7, with D possibly TRBD1 on 6 matching bases. Deletions cut 3 bases from V and 3 bases from J, with 9 bases between. The CDR3 covers 13 residues. From germline, CDR1 is MDHEN and CDR2 SYDVKM. CDR3 sequence: CASSFQGYYEQYF. CDR3 coding DNA: TGTGCCAGCAGTTTTCAGGGGTACTACGAGCAGTACTTC.

This chain's CDR3 is CASSTGGTQYF. The CDR3 DNA sequence: TGTGCCAGCAGCACCGGGGGGACCCAGTACTTC. The genes are TRBV7-9 and TRBJ2-5, with a weak D call TRBD2 (6 bases). The CDR3 extends over 11 amino acids. The germline V and J ends were trimmed by 5 bases and 7 bases, with 8 bases remaining between them. Germline values: CDR1 SEHNR, CDR2 FQNEAQ (reference sequence).

The count of this clone is one. The chain recombines TRBV30 with TRBJ1-4, with 10 bases aligning to TRBD1. V lost 2 bases and J lost 8; bases outside the gene matches: 11. This CDR3 has 16 residues. Germline V gene sequence: CDR1 GTSNPN, CDR2 SVGIG (reference sequence). CDR3 sequence reads: CAWSQVRDRGREKLFF. The CDR3 nucleotides read TGTGCCTGGAGTCAAGTCAGGGACAGGGGACGGGAAAAACTGTTTTTT.

The J gene is TRBJ2-5, the V gene TRBV5-1, with 9 bases identical to TRBD2. Germline CDR1 SGHRS, CDR2 YFSETQ. With 0 bases clipped from V and 5 bases from J, the junction kept 2 bases outside the gene matches. This CDR3 has 14 amino acids. CDR3 sequence: CASSLVLAGETQYF. DNA of the CDR3: TGCGCCAGCAGCTTGGTTCTAGCGGGGGAGACCCAGTACTTC.

The chain combines TRBV27 with TRBJ1-6; 7 bases agree with TRBD1. The V segment lost 4 bases and the J segment 5 bases; nucleotides outside the gene matches: 2. Germline lookup yields CDR1 MNHEY and CDR2 SMNVEV (reference sequence). The CDR3 sequence is 14 residues long. CDR3 in amino acids: CASSSGGDNSPLHF. The CDR3 coding sequence is TGTGCCAGCAGTTCAGGGGGAGATAATTCACCCCTCCACTTT.

The gene calls are TRBV28 and TRBJ1-3; tentative D call: TRBD1 (6 bases). CDR3 length: 16 amino acids. V was clipped by 7 bases and J by 1 base, with 17 bases between them. CDR1 is MDHEN and CDR2 is SYDVKM in the germline V gene. CDR3 coding DNA: TGTGCCAGCACCCTTTGGGGGGGGACATCTGGAAACACCATATATTTT. As protein: CASTLWGGTSGNTIYF. Complete variable domain (other parts from reference TRBV28 and TRBJ1-3): DVKVTQSSRYLVKRTGEKVFLECVQDMDHENMFWYRQDPGLGLRLIYFSYDVKMKEKGDIPEGYSVSREKKERFSLILESASTNQTSMYLCASTLWGGTSGNTIYFGEGSWLTVV.

The CDR3 region has the DNA TGTGCAACCCGTAGGCGAATCAGGTATAATTCACCCCTCCACTTT. It codes for CATRRRIRYNSPLHF. V and J are TRBV12-2 and TRBJ1-6; the D segment call TRBD1 is taken from the table without a DNA check. TRBV12-2 is recorded as a pseudogene. CDR3 length: 15 residues.

This chain connects TRBV6-4 to TRBJ2-2; D possibly corresponds to TRBD2 (6 bases). The CDR3 sequence is 16 residues long. Germline V gene sequence: CDR1 MRHNA, CDR2 SNTAGT. V lost 7 bases and J 7 bases, leaving 22 bases between the germline ends. The CDR3 sequence: CASMVSSGGDGGELFF. The CDR3 DNA reads TGTGCCAGCATGGTCTCAAGCGGAGGGGATGGCGGGGAGCTGTTTTTT.

The V gene is TRBV7-3, the J gene TRBJ2-7, with D possibly TRBD2 on 6 matching bases. The CDR3 totals 14 residues. The germline V and J ends were trimmed by 4 bases and 1 base, with 11 bases remaining between them. CDR1 and CDR2 (germline): SGHTA, FQGTGA. In DNA form, the CDR3 reads TGTGCCAGCAGCTCCTTGGGAGGTTCCTACGAGCAGTACTTC. As protein: CASSSLGGSYEQYF.

CDR3 protein: CASGRRGEAFF. The CDR3 nucleotides are TGTGCCAGCGGACGCAGGGGAGAAGCTTTCTTT. The V call is TRBV9, the J call TRBJ1-1; D might be TRBD1 (6 bases). V lost 7 bases and J 8 bases, leaving 12 bases between the germline ends. The CDR3 sequence is 11 residues long. From germline, CDR1 is SGDLS and CDR2 YYNGEE. Combining the CDR3 with reference TRBV9 and TRBJ1-1 gives the whole variable domain DSGVTQTPKHLITATGQRVTLRCSPRSGDLSVYWYQQSLDQGLQFLIQYYNGEERAKGNILERFSAQQFPDLHSELNLSSLELGDSALYFCASGRRGEAFFGQGTRLTVV.

This chain links TRBV6-5 with TRBJ2-1; the D gene is possibly TRBD2 (6 bases). CDR3 length equals 15 residues. CDR1 is MNHEY, CDR2 SVGAGI, per germline. V was shortened by 2 bases and J by 2 bases, with 10 bases between the two germline ends. In DNA, the CDR3 is TGTGCCAGCAGTTACACGGCGGGGCCCTACAATGAGCAGTTCTTC. As protein: CASSYTAGPYNEQFF.